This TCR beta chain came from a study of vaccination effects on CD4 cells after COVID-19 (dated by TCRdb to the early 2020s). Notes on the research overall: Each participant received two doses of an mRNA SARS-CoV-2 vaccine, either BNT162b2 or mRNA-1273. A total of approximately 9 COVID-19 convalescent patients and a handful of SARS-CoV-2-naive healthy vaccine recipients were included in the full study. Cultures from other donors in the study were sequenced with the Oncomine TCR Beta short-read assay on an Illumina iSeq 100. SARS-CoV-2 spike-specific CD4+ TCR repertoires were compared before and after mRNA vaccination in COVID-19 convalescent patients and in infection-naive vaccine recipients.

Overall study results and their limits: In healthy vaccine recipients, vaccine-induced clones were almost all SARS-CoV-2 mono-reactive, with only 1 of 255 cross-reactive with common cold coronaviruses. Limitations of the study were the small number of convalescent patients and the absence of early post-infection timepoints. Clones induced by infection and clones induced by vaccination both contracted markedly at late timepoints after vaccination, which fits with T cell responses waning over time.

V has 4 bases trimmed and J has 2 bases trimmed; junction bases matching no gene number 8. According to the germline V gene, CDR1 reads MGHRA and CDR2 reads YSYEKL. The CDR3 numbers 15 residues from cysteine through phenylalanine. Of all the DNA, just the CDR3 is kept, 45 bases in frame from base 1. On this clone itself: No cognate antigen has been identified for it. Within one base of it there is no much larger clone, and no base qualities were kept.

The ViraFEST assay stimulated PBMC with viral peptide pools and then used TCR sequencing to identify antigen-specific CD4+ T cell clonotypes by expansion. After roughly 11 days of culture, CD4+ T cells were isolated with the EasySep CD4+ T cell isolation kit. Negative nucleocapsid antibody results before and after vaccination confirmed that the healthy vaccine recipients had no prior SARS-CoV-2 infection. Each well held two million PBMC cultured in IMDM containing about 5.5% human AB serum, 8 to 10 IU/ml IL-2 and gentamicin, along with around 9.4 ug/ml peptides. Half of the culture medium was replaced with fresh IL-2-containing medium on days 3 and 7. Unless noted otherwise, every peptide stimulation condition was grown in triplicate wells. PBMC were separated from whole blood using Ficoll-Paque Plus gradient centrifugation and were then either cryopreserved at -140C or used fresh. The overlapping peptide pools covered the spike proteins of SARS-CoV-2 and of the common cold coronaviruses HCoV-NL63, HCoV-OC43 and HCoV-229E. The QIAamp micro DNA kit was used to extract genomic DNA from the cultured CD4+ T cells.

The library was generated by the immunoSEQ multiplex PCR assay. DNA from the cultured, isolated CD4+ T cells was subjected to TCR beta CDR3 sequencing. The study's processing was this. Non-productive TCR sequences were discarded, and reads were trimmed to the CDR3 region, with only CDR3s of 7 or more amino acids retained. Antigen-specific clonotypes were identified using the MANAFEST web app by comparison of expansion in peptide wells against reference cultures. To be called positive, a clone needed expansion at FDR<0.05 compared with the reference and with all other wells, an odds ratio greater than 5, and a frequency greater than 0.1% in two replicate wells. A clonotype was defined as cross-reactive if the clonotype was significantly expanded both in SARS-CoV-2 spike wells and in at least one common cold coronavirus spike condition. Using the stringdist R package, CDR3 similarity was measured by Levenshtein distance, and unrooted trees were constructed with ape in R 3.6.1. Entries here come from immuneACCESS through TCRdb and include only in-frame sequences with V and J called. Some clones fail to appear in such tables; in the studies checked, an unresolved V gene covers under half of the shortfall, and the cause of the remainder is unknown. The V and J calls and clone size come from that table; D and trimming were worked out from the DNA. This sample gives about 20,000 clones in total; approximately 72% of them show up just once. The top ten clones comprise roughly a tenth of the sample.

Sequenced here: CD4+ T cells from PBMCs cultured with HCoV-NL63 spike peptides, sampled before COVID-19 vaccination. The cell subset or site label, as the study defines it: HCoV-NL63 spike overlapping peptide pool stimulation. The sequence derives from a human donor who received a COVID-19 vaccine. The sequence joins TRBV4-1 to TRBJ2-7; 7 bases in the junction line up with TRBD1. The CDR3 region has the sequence CASSLQGQGAYEQYF. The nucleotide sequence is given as TGCGCCAGCAGCCTTCAAGGGCAGGGGGCCTACGAGCAGTACTTC.